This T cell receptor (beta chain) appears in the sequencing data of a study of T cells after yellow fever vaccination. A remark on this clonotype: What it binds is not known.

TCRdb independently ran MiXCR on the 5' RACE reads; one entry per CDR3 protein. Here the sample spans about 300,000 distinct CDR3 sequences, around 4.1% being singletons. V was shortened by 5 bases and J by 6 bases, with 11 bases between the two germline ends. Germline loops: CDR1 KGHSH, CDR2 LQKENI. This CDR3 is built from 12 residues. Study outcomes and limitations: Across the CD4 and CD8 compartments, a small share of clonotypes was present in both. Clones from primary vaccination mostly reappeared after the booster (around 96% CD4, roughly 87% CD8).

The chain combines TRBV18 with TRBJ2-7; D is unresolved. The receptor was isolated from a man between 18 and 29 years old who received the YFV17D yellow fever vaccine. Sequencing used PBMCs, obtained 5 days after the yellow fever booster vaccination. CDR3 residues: CASSGSETEQYF. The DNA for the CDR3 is TGTGCCAGCTCAGGTTCGGAAACCGAGCAGTACTTC. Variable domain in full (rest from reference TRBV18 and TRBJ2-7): NAGVMQNPRHLVRRRGQEARLRCSPMKGHSHVYWYRQLPEEGLKFMVYLQKENIIDESGMPKERFSAEFPKEGPSILRIQQVVRGDSAAYFCASSGSETEQYFGPGTRLTVT.